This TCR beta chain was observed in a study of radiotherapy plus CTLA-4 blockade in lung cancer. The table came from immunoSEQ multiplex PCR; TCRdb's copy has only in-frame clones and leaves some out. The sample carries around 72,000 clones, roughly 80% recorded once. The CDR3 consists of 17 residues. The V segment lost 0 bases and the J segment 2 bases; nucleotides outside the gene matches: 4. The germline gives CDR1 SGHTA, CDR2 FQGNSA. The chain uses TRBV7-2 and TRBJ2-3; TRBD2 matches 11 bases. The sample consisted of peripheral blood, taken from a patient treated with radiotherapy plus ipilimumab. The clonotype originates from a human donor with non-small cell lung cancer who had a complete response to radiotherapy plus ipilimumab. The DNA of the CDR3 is TGTGCCAGCAGCTTAGCGCTAGCGGGAGGTTTCACAGATACGCAGTATTTT. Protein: CASSLALAGGFTDTQYF.